A selection of T cell receptor beta chains follows, all from one sample in a study of cytomegalovirus exposure and HLA in healthy donors. Data came from immunoSEQ multiplex PCR; TCRdb stores just in-frame clones and leaves some out. Found here are about 330,000 clones, approximately 90% of them singletons; the top ten hold about 0.8%. The specimen sequenced was PBMCs. These receptors came from a woman in her late teens or twenties in good health and CMV-seronegative. CDR3s include the opening cysteine and the closing phenylalanine or tryptophan. D genes are given only for firm matches. Rows give clone size only sometimes, using once, few, many, or a class for an expanded clone.

cdr3_nt cdr3_aa d_call clone_size j_call v_call
TGTGCCAGCAGCAAAGGGACTAGCGGGTACAATGAGCAGTTCTTC CASSKGTSGYNEQFF TRBD2 NA TRBJ2-1 TRBV5-4
TGTGCCTGGAGTTTGGACAGTAGCTCCTACAATGAGCAGTTCTTC CAWSLDSSSYNEQFF NA NA TRBJ2-1 TRBV30
TGCGCCAGCAGCCAAGCCCTCGGACAGGGGGTGGATACGCAGTATTTT CASSQALGQGVDTQYF TRBD1 once TRBJ2-3 TRBV4-3
TGTGCCAGCAGCGTACTCCGGTCAAACACTGAAGCTTTCTTT CASSVLRSNTEAFF NA NA TRBJ1-1 TRBV5-8
TGCGCCAGCAGCTTAACTAGCGCCAACGAGCAGTACTTC CASSLTSANEQYF TRBD2 NA TRBJ2-7 TRBV5-1
TGCGCCAGCACCCTACTGGGGACTAGCGGGAGGAGAGGCACCGGGGAGCTGTTTTTT CASTLLGTSGRRGTGELFF TRBD2 NA TRBJ2-2 TRBV4-1
TGTGCCAGCAGTTACGCAGGGGGAGAGACCCAGTACTTC CASSYAGGETQYF TRBD1 NA TRBJ2-5 TRBV6-5
TGTGCCAGTAGCACGGACAGGGGGCTCTATGGCTACACCTTC CASSTDRGLYGYTF TRBD1 NA TRBJ1-2 TRBV19
TGCAGCGTCGAGGGTGGGCTACTGGGGGAGCAGTACTTC CSVEGGLLGEQYF NA NA TRBJ2-7 TRBV29-1
TGTGCCAGCAGCGTAGCTACGGTCTTCCCCGCTGAAGCTTTCTTT CASSVATVFPAEAFF NA NA TRBJ1-1 TRBV9
TGCGCCAGCAGCGTAACCGGGACAGGGCGTGAAAAACTGTTTTTT CASSVTGTGREKLFF TRBD1 once TRBJ1-4 TRBV5-1
TGTGCCAGCACCAGGGGGGTCTCCTACAATGAGCAGTTCTTC CASTRGVSYNEQFF NA NA TRBJ2-1 TRBV9
TGCGCCAGCAGCCAATGGGGACAGCAAGAGACCCAGTACTTC CASSQWGQQETQYF TRBD1 NA TRBJ2-5 TRBV4-3